This T cell receptor (beta chain) was obtained from a study of CXCR3-negative and CXCR3-positive naive CD8 T cells. Points from the study as a whole: TCR interaction strength was inferred from TRB CDR3 physicochemistry, as CD5 matched across naive subsets. More hydrophobic TRB CDR3s occurred in CXCR3-positive than in CXCR3-negative naive cells. Naive subsets were similarly diverse, while memory CD8+ repertoires were much less diverse.

Notes on this clonotype: Its antigen is not known.

At hundreds of thousands of cells each, triplicate sorts were carried out for each CD8+ T cell subset. Naive CD8+ T cells carried a CD45RO-CCR7+CD27+CD95- phenotype. The V gene's germline CDR1 is LNHNV and CDR2 YYDKDF (reference sequence). This CDR3 has 16 amino acids. UMI-labeled 5' RACE TRB cDNA libraries were prepared from the cells. After re-calling the 5' RACE reads, TCRdb lists one entry per CDR3 protein, DNA absent. The sample table sets out about 150,000 distinct CDR3 sequences. Material: naive CXCR3+ CD8+ T cells from blood. Documented subset: CD45RO-CCR7+CD27+CD95- naive CD8+ T cells expressing CXCR3 (TNR3+). The rearrangement links TRBV15 to TRBJ2-3; TCRdb's D call of TRBD2 is untestable without DNA. The origin of this receptor is a human donor in good health. Some clones in this sample may be carry-over from other donors' samples. The CDR3 spells CATSRDNGGPIDTQYF.